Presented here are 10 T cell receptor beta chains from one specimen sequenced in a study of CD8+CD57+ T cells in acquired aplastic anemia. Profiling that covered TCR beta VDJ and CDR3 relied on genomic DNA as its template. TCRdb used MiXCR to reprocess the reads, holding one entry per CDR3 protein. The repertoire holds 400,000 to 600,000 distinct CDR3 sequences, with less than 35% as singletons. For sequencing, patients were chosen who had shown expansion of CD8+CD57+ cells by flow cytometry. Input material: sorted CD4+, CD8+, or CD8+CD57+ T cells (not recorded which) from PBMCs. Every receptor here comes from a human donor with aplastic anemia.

The CDR3 DNA is TGTGCCATCAGTGAGAGAGGGGGATCTGGAAACACCATATATTTT. Its protein is CAISERGGSGNTIYF. V gene TRBV10-3 combines with J gene TRBJ1-3; a weak D match, TRBD1 (6 bases). Germline loops: CDR1 ENHRY, CDR2 SYGVKD. The length of the CDR3 is 15 residues. Trimming removed 2 bases from V and 1 base from J, with 9 bases in between.

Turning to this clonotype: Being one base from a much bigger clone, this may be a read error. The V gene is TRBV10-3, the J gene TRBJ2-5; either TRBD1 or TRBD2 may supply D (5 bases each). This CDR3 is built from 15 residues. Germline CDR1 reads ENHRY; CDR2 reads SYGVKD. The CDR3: CASNLLGVNQETRYF. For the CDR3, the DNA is TGTGCCAGCAACCTGCTGGGGGTCAACCAAGAGACCCGGTACTTC.

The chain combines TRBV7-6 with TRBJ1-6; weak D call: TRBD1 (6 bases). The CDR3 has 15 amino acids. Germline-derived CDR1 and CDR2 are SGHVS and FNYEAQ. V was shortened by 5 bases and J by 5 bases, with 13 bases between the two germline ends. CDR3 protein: CASSLGRTDNSPLHF. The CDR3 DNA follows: TGTGCCAGCAGCCTGGGCCGGACAGATAATTCACCCCTCCACTTT.

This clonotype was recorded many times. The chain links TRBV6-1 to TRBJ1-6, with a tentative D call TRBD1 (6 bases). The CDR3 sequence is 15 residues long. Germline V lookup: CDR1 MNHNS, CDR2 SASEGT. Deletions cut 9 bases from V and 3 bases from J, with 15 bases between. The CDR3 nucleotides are TGTGCCAGTATACAGGGAGGAAACTATAATTCACCCCTCCACTTT. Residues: CASIQGGNYNSPLHF.

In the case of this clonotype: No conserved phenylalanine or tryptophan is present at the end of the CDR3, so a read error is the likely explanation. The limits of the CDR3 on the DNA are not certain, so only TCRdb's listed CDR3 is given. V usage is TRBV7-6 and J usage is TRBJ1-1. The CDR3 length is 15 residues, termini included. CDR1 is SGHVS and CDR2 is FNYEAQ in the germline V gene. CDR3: CASGAGGTLNTEALL.

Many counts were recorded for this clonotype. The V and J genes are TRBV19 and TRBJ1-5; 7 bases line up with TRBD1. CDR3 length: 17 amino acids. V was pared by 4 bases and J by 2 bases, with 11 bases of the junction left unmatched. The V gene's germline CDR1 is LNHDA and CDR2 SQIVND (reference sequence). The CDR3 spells CASSKGQNTYGNQPQHF. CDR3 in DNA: TGTGCCAGTAGTAAGGGACAGAACACATATGGCAATCAGCCCCAGCATTTT.

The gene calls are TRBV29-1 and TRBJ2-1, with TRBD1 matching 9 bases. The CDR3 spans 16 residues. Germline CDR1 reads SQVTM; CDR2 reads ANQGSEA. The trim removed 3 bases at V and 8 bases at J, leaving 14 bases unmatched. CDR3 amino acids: CSVEGVGTGILDEQFF. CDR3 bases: TGCAGCGTTGAGGGGGTCGGGACAGGGATATTGGATGAGCAGTTCTTC.

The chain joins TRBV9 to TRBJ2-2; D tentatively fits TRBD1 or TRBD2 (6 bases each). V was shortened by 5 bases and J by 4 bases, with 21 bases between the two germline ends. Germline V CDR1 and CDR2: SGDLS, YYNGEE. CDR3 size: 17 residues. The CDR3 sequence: CASRIRGGGLGTGELFF. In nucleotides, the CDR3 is TGTGCCAGCAGGATCCGAGGAGGGGGGTTGGGCACCGGGGAGCTGTTTTTT.

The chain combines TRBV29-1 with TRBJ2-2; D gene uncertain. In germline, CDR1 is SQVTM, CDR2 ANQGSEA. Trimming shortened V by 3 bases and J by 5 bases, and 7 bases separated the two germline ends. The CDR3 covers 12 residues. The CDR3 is CSVDLLTGELFF. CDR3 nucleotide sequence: TGCAGCGTTGACCTCTTAACCGGGGAGCTGTTTTTT.

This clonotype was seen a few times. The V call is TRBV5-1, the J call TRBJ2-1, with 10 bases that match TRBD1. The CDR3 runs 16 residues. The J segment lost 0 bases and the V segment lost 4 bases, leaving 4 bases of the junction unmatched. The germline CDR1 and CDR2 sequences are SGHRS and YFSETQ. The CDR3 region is CASSKRTGGSYNEQFF. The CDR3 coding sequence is TGCGCCAGCAGCAAGAGGACAGGGGGCTCCTACAATGAGCAGTTCTTC. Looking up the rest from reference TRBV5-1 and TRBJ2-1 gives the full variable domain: KAGVTQTPRYLIKTRGQQVTLSCSPISGHRSVSWYQQTPGQGLQFLFEYFSETQRNKGNFPGRFSGRQFSNSRSEMNVSTLELGDSALYLCASSKRTGGSYNEQFFGPGTRLTVL.